The present TCR beta chain was sequenced within a study of regulatory T cells in long-lasting Graves disease. Arm-PCR of CDR3 regions with iRepertoire HTBI primers generated TCR beta libraries. Each CDR3 protein gets one entry after TCRdb re-called the multiplex PCR reads with MiXCR. Found here are a few hundred thousand distinct CDR3 sequences, roughly 17% of them singletons; the top ten hold roughly 27%. Findings of the study overall: Those with persistent Graves' had less TCR diversity than newly diagnosed patients.

Specified time point: newly diagnosed GD, antithyroid drugs for less than 3 months. The TCR library was made from RNA extracted from PBMCs. Trimming left V 4 bases short and J 2 bases short, with 12 bases between. The CDR3 loop spans 14 amino acids. CDR1 SGHTA and CDR2 FQGNSA come from the germline V gene. This clonotype came up many times. What it recognizes is unknown. In addition, the sample was reused for a study of T cells in Graves' hyperthyroidism and ophthalmopathy. That source notes: Patients were excluded because of uncontrolled infection, other autoimmune disease, pregnancy or lactation.

V gene TRBV7-2 combines with J gene TRBJ2-7, with D maybe TRBD1 (5 bases). Sequences were derived from peripheral blood mononuclear cells (PBMCs), sampled at new diagnosis, from a patient treated with antithyroid drugs. This TCR was recovered from a middle-aged man with Graves disease. The CDR3 spells CASSSNRQTYEQYF. In DNA form, the CDR3 reads TGTGCCAGCAGCTCAAATCGACAGACCTACGAGCAGTACTTC.